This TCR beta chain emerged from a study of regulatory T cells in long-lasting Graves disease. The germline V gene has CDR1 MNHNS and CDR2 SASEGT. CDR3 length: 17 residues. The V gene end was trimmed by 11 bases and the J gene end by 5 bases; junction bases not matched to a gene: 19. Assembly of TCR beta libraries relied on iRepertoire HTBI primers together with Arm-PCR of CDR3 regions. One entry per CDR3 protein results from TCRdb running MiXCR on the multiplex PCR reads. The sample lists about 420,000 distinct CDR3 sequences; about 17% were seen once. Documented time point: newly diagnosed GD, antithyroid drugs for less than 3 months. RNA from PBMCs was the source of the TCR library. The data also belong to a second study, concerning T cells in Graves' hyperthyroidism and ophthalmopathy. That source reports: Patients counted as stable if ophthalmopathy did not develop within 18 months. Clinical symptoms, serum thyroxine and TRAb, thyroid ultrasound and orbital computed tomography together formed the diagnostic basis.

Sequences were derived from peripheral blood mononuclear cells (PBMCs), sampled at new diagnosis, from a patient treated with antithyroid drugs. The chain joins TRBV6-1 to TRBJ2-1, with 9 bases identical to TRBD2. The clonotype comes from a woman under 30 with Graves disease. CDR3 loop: CASSRWALAGADNEQFF. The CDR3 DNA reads TGTGCCTCATCCCGGTGGGCATTAGCGGGAGCAGACAATGAGCAGTTCTTC.